The source of this T cell receptor beta chain is a study of early T cells in non-severe SARS-CoV-2 infection. Study-wide background: Sequencing targeted bulk RNA from unsorted whole blood, leaving chains unpaired.

Molecules of cDNA were individually given unique molecular identifiers that were attached to them. TCRdb independently ran MiXCR on the 5' RACE reads; one entry per CDR3 protein. The sample has about 110,000 distinct CDR3 sequences, roughly 13% seen once. V gave up 5 bases and J gave up 2 bases; unmatched junction bases: 7. CDR3 length: 16 residues. CDR1 and CDR2 from the germline V gene are MNHEY and SVGAGI. The chain links TRBV6-5 to TRBJ2-2; TRBD1 matches 8 bases. The material was whole blood, obtained at baseline. The TCR was taken from an adult who was a healthcare worker with PCR-confirmed SARS-CoV-2 infection or an uninfected control (not recorded which). CDR3 sequence (DNA): TGTGCCAGCAGTGCTGTCAGGGGGCTAAACACCGGGGAGCTGTTTTTT. Amino acids: CASSAVRGLNTGELFF.